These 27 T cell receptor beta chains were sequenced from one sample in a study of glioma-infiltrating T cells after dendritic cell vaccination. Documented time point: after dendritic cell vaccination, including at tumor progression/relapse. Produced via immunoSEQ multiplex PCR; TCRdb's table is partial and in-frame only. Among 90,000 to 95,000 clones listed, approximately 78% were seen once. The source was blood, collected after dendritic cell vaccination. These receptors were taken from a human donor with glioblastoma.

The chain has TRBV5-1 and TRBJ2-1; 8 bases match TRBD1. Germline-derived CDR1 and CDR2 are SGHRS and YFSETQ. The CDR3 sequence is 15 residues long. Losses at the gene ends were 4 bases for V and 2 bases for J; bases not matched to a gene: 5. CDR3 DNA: TGCGCCAGCAGCCTAGGACAGGGCCCCTACAATGAGCAGTTCTTC. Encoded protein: CASSLGQGPYNEQFF. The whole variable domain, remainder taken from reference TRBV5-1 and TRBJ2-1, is KAGVTQTPRYLIKTRGQQVTLSCSPISGHRSVSWYQQTPGQGLQFLFEYFSETQRNKGNFPGRFSGRQFSNSRSEMNVSTLELGDSALYLCASSLGQGPYNEQFFGPGTRLTVL.

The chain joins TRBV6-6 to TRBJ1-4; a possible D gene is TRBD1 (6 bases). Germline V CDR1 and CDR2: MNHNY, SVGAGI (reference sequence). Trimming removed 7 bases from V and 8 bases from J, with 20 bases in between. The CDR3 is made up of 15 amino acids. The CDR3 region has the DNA TGTGCCAGCACCGCAGTATCCGGGACACCCGAAAAACTGTTTTTT. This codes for CASTAVSGTPEKLFF.

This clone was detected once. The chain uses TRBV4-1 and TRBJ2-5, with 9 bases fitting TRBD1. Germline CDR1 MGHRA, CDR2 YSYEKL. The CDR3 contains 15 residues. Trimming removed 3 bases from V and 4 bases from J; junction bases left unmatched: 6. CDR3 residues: CASSQWGTGPETQYF. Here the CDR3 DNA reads TGCGCCAGCAGCCAGTGGGGGACAGGGCCAGAGACCCAGTACTTC.

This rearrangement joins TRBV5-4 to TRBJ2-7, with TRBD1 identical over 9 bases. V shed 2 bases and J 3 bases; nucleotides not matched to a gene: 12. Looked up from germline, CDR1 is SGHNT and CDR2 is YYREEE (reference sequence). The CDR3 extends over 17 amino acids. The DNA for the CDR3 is TGTGCCAGCAGCTTTAGGGGACAGGGTGTTATTTTCTACGAGCAGTACGTC. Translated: CASSFRGQGVIFYEQYV.

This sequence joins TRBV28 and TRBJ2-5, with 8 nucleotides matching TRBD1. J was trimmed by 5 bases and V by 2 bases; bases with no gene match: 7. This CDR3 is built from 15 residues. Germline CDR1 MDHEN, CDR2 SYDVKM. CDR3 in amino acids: CASSLRQGARETQYF. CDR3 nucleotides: TGTGCCAGCAGTTTACGCCAGGGGGCTCGGGAGACCCAGTACTTC.

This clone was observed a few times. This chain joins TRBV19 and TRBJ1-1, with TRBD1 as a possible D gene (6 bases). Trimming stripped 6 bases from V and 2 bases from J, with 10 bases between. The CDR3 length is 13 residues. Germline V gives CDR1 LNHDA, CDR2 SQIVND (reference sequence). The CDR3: CASRVRGNTEAFF. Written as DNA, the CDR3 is TGTGCCAGTAGGGTCAGGGGAAACACTGAAGCTTTCTTT.

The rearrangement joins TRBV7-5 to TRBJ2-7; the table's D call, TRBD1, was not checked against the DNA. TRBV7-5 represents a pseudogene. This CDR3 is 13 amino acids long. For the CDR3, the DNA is TGTGCCAGAAGCTTTTCAGGCAAACCTTGGCAGTACGTC. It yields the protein CARSFSGKPWQYV.

The CDR3 DNA follows: TGCGCCAGCACCGGGACAGGAGTATACGAGCAGTACTTC. It is translated as CASTGTGVYEQYF. The chain links TRBV5-1 to TRBJ2-7; TRBD1 matches 8 bases. Germline V gene lookup returns CDR1 SGHRS and CDR2 YFSETQ. V dropped 6 bases and J dropped 4; count of bases not matched to a gene: 6. The CDR3 consists of 13 residues.

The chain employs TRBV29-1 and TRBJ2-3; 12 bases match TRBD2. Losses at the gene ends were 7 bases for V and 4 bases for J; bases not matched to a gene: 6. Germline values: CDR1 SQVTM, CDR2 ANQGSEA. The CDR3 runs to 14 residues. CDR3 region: CSAALAGGPDTQYF. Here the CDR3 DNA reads TGCAGCGCGGCACTAGCGGGAGGACCAGATACGCAGTATTTT.

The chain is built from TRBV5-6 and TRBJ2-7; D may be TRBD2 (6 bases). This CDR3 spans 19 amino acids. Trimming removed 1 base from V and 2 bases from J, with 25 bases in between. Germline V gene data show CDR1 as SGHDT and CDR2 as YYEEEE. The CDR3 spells CASSLTLAIRGRPAYEQYV. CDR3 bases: TGTGCCAGCAGCTTGACCTTAGCAATTCGGGGGAGACCAGCCTACGAGCAGTACGTC.

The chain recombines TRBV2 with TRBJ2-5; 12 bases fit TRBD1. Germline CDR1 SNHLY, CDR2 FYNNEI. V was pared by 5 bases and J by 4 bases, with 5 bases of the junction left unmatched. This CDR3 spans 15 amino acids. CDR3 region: CASSKGQGASETQYF. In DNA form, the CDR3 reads TGTGCCAGCAGTAAGGGACAGGGGGCCTCAGAGACCCAGTACTTC.

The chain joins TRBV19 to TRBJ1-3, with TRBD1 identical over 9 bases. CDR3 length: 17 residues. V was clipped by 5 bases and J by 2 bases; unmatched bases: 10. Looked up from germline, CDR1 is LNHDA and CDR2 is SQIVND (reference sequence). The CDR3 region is CASSPEDRGWAGNTIYF. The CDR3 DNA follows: TGTGCCAGTAGTCCCGAGGACAGGGGTTGGGCTGGAAACACCATATATTTT.

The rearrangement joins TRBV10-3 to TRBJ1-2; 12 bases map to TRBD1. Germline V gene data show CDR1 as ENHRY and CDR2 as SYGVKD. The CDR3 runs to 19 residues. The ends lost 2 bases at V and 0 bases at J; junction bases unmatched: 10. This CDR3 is CAISEAPGTGGRTNYGYTF. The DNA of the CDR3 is TGTGCCATCAGTGAGGCGCCCGGGACAGGGGGCCGTACTAACTATGGCTACACCTTC.

The CDR3 region is CASSPGTGGETQYF. The DNA of the CDR3 is TGCGCCAGCAGCCCCGGGACAGGGGGAGAGACCCAGTACTTC. The chain uses TRBV5-1 and TRBJ2-5; TRBD1 matches 11 bases. The J segment lost 4 bases and the V segment lost 4 bases, leaving 3 bases of the junction unmatched. The CDR3 contains 14 residues. The germline V gene has CDR1 SGHRS and CDR2 YFSETQ. The full variable domain, with the rest looked up from reference TRBV5-1 and TRBJ2-5, is KAGVTQTPRYLIKTRGQQVTLSCSPISGHRSVSWYQQTPGQGLQFLFEYFSETQRNKGNFPGRFSGRQFSNSRSEMNVSTLELGDSALYLCASSPGTGGETQYFGPGTRLLVL.

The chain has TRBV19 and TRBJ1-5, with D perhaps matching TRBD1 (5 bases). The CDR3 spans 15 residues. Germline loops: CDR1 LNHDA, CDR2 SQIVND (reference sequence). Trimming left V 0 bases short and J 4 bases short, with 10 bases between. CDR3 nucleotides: TGTGCCAGTAGTATAGATCGGGGGGGGAATCAGCCCCAGCATTTT. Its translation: CASSIDRGGNQPQHF.

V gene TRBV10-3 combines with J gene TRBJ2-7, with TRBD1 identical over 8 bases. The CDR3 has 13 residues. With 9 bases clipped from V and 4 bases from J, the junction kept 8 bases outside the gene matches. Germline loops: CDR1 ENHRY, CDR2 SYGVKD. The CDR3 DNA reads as TGTGCCATTGGGACAGGTTCTCTGTACGAGCAGTACTTC. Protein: CAIGTGSLYEQYF.

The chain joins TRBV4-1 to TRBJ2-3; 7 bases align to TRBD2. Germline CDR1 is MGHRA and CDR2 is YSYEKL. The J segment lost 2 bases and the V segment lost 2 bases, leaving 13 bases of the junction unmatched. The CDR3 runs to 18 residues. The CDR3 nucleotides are TGCGCCAGCAGCCAACCTGGGAGGGGCAGTTCGTTCACAGATACGCAGTATTTT. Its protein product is CASSQPGRGSSFTDTQYF.

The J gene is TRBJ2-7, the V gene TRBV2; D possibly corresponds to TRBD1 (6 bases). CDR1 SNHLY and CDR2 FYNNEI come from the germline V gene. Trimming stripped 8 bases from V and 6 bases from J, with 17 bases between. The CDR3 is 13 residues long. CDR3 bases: TGTGCCAGCGAGCCGACAGGCATCCGCGAGCAGTACTTC. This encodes CASEPTGIREQYF.

The CDR3 bases are TGTGCCAGCAGCCAATCAGTCTCTGGAAACACCATATATTTT. This codes for CASSQSVSGNTIYF. This rearrangement joins TRBV14 to TRBJ1-3; D unresolved. Germline CDR1 is SGHDN and CDR2 is FVKESK. This CDR3 contains 14 residues. The germline V and J ends were trimmed by 2 bases and 0 bases, with 5 bases remaining between them.

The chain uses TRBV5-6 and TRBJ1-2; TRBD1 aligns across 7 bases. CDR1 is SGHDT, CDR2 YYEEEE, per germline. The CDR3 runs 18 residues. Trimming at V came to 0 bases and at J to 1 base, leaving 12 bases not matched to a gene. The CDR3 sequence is CASSLASDRAFDNYGYTF. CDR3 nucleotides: TGTGCCAGCAGCTTGGCGAGTGACAGGGCCTTTGATAACTATGGCTACACCTTC.

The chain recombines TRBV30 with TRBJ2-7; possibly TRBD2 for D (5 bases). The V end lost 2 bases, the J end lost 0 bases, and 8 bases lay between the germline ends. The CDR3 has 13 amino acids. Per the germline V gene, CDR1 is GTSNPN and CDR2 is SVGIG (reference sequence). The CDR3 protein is CAWSTSGSYEQYV. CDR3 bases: TGTGCCTGGAGTACCAGCGGCTCCTACGAGCAGTACGTC.

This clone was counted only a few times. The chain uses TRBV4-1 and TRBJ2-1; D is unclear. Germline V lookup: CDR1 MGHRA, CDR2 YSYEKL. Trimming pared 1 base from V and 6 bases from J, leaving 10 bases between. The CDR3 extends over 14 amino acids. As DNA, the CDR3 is TGCGCCAGCAGCCAAGTCCAAGTTAGCAATGAGCAGTTCTTC. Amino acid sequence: CASSQVQVSNEQFF.

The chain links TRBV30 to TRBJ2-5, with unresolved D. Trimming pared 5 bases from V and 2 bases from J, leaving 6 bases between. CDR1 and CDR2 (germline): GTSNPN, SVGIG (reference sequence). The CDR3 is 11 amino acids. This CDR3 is CAWGQQETQYF. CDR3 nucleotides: TGTGCCTGGGGGCAGCAAGAGACCCAGTACTTC.

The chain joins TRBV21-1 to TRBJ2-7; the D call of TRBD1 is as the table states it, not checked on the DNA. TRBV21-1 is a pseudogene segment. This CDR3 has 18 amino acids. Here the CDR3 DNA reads TGTGCCAGCAGCCCCCACGGGGACGATGGGACAGGGGTAGGAGAGCAGTACGTC. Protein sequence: CASSPHGDDGTGVGEQYV.

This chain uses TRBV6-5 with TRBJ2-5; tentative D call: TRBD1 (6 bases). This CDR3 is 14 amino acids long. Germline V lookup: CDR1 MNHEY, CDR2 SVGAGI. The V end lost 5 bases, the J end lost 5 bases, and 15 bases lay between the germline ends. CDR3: CASSPQGQGETQYF. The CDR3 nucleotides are TGTGCCAGCAGTCCACAGGGTCAGGGTGAGACCCAGTACTTC.

For the CDR3, the DNA is TGTGCCAGCAGCGGAGGGACAGGCGAGGCCTACGAGCAGTACGTC. Translated: CASSGGTGEAYEQYV. The chain uses TRBV6-1 and TRBJ2-7; 8 bases fit TRBD1. The CDR3 runs to 15 residues. Per germline, CDR1 MNHNS and CDR2 SASEGT. V lost 6 bases, J lost 2 bases, and 9 bases stayed unmatched.

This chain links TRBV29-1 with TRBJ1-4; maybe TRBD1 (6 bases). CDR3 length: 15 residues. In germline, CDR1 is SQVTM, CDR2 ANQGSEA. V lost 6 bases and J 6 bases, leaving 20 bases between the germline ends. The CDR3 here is CSVSPQGRSDEKLFF. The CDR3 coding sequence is TGCAGCGTGAGTCCACAGGGACGATCGGATGAAAAACTGTTTTTT.